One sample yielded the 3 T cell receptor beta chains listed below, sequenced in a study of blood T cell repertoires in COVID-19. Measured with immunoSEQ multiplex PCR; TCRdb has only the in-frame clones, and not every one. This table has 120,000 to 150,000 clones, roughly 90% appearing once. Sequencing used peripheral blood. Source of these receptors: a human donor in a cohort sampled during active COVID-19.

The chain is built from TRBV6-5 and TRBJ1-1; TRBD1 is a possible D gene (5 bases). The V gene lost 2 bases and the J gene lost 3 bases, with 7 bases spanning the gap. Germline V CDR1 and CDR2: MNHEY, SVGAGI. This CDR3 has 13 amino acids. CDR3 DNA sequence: TGTGCCAGCAGTTACGGGGGGGACACTGAAGCTTTCTTT. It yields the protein CASSYGGDTEAFF.

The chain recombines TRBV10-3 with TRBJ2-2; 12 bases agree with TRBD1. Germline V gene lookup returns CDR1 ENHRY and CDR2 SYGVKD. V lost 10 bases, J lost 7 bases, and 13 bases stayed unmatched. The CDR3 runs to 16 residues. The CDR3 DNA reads TGTGCCACCAGAAACGCCGGGACAGGGGGCGTCGGGGAGCTGTTTTTT. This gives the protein CATRNAGTGGVGELFF.

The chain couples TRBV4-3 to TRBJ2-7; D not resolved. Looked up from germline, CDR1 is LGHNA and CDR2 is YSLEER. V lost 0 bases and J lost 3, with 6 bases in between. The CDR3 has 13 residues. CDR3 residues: CASSQENSYEQYF. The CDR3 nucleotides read TGCGCCAGCAGCCAAGAGAACAGCTACGAGCAGTACTTC.